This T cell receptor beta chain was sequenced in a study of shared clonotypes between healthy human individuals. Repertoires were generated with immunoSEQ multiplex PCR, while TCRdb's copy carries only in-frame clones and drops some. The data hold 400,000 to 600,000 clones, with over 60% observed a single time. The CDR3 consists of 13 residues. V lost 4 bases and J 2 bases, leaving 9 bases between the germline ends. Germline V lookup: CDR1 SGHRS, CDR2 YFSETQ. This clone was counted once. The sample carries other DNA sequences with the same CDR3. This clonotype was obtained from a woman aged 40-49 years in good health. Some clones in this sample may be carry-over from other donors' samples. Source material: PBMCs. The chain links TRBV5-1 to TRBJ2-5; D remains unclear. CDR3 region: CASSPRSQETQYF. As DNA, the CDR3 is TGCGCCAGCAGCCCCCGATCGCAAGAGACCCAGTACTTC. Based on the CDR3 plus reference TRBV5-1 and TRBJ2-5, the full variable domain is KAGVTQTPRYLIKTRGQQVTLSCSPISGHRSVSWYQQTPGQGLQFLFEYFSETQRNKGNFPGRFSGRQFSNSRSEMNVSTLELGDSALYLCASSPRSQETQYFGPGTRLLVL.